This T cell receptor beta chain derives from a study of blood T cell repertoires in COVID-19. Study summary: Samples representing acute and convalescent COVID-19 were sourced from the United States, Italy and Spain.

The germline V gene has CDR1 SQVTM and CDR2 ANQGSEA. V shed 8 bases and J 0 bases; nucleotides not matched to a gene: 9. CDR3 length: 14 amino acids. Study members were between roughly 18 and 89 years old and lived in some 26 US regions. Original processing methods: By means of reference gene primer amplification, nucleated cell counts were estimated. Some clones are missing from TCRdb's copy, which holds only in-frame ones; the method was immunoSEQ multiplex PCR. Clone size and the V and J calls come from that table; the DNA yielded D and trimming. The sample has 400,000 to 550,000 clones, 87% seen once.

Sequencing used PBMCs or T cells enriched from blood (not recorded which). The chain is built from TRBV29-1 and TRBJ1-1; 7 nucleotides line up with TRBD1. The origin of this receptor is a woman aged 18-29 years with acute COVID-19. CDR3 DNA: TGCAGCACGAAGACAGGGAATTTGAACACTGAAGCTTTCTTT. Its protein product is CSTKTGNLNTEAFF.